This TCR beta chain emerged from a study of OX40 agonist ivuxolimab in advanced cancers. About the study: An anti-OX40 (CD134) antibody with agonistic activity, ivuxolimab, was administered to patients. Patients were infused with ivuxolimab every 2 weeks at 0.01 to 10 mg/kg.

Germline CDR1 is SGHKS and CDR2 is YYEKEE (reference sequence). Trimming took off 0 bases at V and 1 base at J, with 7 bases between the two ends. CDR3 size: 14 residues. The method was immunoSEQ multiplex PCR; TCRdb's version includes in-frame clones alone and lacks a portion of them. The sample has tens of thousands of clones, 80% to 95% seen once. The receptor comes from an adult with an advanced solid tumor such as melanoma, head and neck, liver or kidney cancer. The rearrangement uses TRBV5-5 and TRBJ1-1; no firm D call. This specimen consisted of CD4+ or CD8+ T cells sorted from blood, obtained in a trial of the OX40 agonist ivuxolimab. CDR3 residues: CASSLDSWNTEAFF. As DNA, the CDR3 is TGTGCCAGCAGCTTGGACTCTTGGAACACTGAAGCTTTCTTT. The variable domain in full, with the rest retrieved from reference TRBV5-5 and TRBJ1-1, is DAGVTQSPTHLIKTRGQQVTLRCSPISGHKSVSWYQQVLGQGPQFIFQYYEKEERGRGNFPDRFSARQFPNYSSELNVNALLLGDSALYLCASSLDSWNTEAFFGQGTRLTVV.